The entry below gives a single T cell receptor (beta chain) sequence along with its context. The antigen remains undetermined. This record belongs to a study of graft-versus-host responses after intestinal transplantation. The wider study: Isolated intestinal, liver-intestinal, or multivisceral transplants were what recipients had. Uniformly, recipients were administered anti-thymocyte globulin induction with subsequent tacrolimus and steroids for roughly three years. Study-wide results and limits: Early post-transplant HvG declines showed an association with peak circulating GvH clone levels.

Sequenced by immunoSEQ multiplex PCR; TCRdb stores in-frame clones only, minus some. The table has around 45,000 clones, 85% to 95% seen once. The sequencing used PBMCs, collected about 11 months after intestinal transplant. This clonotype was obtained from a human patient who received an intestinal transplant, so some T cells may come from the graft donor.

This CDR3 is CASSLTPYGYTF. The CDR3 DNA sequence: TGTGCCAGCAGCTTAACGCCTTATGGCTACACCTTC. The rearrangement uses TRBV7-9 and TRBJ1-2; unclear D gene. With 2 bases removed from V and 5 bases from J, the gap between germline ends came to 6 bases. Germline assignment: CDR1 SEHNR and CDR2 FQNEAQ (reference sequence). This CDR3 has 12 residues.